This T cell receptor (beta chain) stems from a study of T cell responses to AZD1222 COVID-19 vaccine. Germline V CDR1 and CDR2: SGHRS, YFSETQ. Trimming removed 2 bases from V and 4 bases from J; junction bases left unmatched: 0. The CDR3 has 13 amino acids. Study conclusions and caveats: Every sample of the repertoires postdated the peak T cell response.

With regard to this clone: The antigen remains undetermined.

Repertoires were generated with immunoSEQ multiplex PCR, while TCRdb's copy carries only in-frame clones and drops some. The sample yields under 150,000 clones, 90% seen once. V and J are TRBV5-1 and TRBJ1-1; 9 positions match TRBD1. Here the sequenced sample was peripheral blood, taken on day 0 of AZD1222 vaccination. This receptor was taken from an adult in good health. CDR3 loop: CASSLQGATEAFF. The CDR3 DNA reads as TGCGCCAGCAGCTTACAGGGGGCCACTGAAGCTTTCTTT.